This T cell receptor beta chain originates from a study of blood T cell repertoires in COVID-19. Study summary: Sites across the United States, Italy and Spain contributed samples from acute and convalescent COVID-19. PBMCs, B-cell-depleted T cells, or T cells provided the cDNA or gDNA that made up the material.

In the study's own analysis: Estimation of nucleated cell counts was performed using reference gene primer amplification. Some clones are missing from TCRdb's copy, which holds only in-frame ones; the method was immunoSEQ multiplex PCR. V and J calls and clone size are given by that table; D and trimming were obtained from the DNA. The sample lists 110,000 to 150,000 clones, 60% to 80% occurring once. This clone has only a few counts. Losses at the gene ends were 10 bases for V and 3 bases for J; bases not matched to a gene: 6. Germline assignment: CDR1 SEHNR and CDR2 FQNEAQ (reference sequence). The length of the CDR3 is 12 residues.

This chain links TRBV7-9 with TRBJ2-7; TRBD1 matches at 7 bases. The sequencing input was peripheral blood. This sequence was found in a man aged 45-65 years with active or convalescent COVID-19. This CDR3 is CATKGQYYEQYF. In DNA, the CDR3 is TGTGCCACCAAGGGACAGTACTACGAGCAGTACTTC.